What follows is one T cell receptor (beta chain) and its context. V was cut by 1 base and J by 5 bases, with 11 bases left in between. Germline values: CDR1 GTSNPN, CDR2 SVGIG (reference sequence). The CDR3 covers 13 residues. Repertoires were generated with immunoSEQ multiplex PCR, while TCRdb's copy carries only in-frame clones and drops some. The sample includes fewer than 70,000 clones, about 87% of them seen just once. These data belong to a study of blood T cell repertoires in COVID-19. Study summary: Researchers got acute and convalescent COVID-19 samples from the United States, Italy and Spain. Sources were T cells, B-cell-depleted T cells, or PBMCs; the material itself was cDNA or gDNA.

The clonotype originates from a human donor in a cohort sampled during active COVID-19. The V call is TRBV30, the J call TRBJ1-1; no reliable D call. The sample was peripheral blood. The CDR3 region has the DNA TGTGCCTGGAGTGGCCGGACTTGGACTGAAGCTTTCTTT. Translated: CAWSGRTWTEAFF.